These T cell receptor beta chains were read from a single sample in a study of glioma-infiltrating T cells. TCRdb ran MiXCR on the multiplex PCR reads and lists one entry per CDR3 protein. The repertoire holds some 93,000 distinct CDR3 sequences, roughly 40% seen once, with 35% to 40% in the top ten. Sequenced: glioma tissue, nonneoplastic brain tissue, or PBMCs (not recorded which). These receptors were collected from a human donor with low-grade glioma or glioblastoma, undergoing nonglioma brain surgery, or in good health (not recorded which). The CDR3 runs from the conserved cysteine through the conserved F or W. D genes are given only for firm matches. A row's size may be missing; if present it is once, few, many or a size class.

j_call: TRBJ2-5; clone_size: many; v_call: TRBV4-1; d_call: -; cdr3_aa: CASSQTTVQETQYF; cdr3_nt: TGCGCCAGCAGCCAAACCACAGTACAAGAGACCCAGTACTTC
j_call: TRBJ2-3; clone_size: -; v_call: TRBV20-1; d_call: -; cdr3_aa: CSASGWRGDLDMQYF; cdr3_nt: TGCAGTGCTAGCGGGTGGAGGGGGGACTTAGATATGCAGTATTTT
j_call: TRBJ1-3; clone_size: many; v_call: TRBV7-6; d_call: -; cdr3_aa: CASSLRPSRLLGSGNTIYF; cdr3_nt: TGTGCCAGCAGCCTAAGGCCCTCCCGCCTACTAGGCTCTGGAAACACCATATATTTT
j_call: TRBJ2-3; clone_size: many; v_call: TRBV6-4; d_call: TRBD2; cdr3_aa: CASSTSGGDTQYF; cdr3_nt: TGTGCCAGCAGTACCAGCGGGGGAGATACGCAGTATTTT
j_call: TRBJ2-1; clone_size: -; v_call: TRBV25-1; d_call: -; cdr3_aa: CASSLWVVAEQFF; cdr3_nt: TGTGCCAGCAGTCTTTGGGTAGTTGCTGAGCAGTTCTTC
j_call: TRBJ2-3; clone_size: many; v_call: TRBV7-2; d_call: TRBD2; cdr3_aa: CASSPTRLAGLTDTQYF; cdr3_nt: TGTGCCAGCAGCCCTACCCGACTAGCGGGCCTCACAGATACGCAGTATTTT
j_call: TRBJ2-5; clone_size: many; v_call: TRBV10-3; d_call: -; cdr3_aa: CAISDGETQYF; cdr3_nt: TGTGCCATCAGTGATGGGGAGACCCAGTACTTC
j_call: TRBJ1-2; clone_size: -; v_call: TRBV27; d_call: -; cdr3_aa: CASNFGEGYGYTF; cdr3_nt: TGTGCCAGCAATTTCGGGGAAGGCTATGGCTACACTTTC
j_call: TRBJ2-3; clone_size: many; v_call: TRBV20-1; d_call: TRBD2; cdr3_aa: CSATELAGGLNTQYF; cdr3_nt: TGCAGTGCTACAGAACTAGCGGGAGGGCTAAATACGCAGTATTTT
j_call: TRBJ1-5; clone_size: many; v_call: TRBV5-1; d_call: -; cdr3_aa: CASSYFPGHNQPQHF; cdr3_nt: TGCGCCAGCAGTTATTTCCCGGGACACAATCAGCCCCAGCATTTT
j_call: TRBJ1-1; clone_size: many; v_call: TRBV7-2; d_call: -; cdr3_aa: CASSLTRGRTEAFF; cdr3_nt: TGTGCCAGCAGCTTAACCAGGGGAAGGACTGAAGCTTTCTTT
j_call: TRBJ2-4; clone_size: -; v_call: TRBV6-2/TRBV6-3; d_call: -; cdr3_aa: CASTTAGGTEYF; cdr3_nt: TGTGCTAGCACAACTGCCGGCGGAACTGAGTACTTC
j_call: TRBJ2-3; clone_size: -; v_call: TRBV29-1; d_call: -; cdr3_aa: CIVERSGFDTDTQYF; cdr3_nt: TGCATCGTTGAACGCTCTGGGTTCGACACAGATACGCAGTATTTT
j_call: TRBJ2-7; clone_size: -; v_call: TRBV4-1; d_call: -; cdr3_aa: CASSQEGGFEQYF; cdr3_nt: TGCGCCAGCAGCCAAGAGGGAGGATTCGAGCAGTACTTC